This T cell receptor (beta chain) was observed in a study of cytomegalovirus exposure and HLA in healthy donors. Study information: Caucasian-associated ancestry cluster membership applied to approximately 80% of some 400 genotyped donors.

J gave up 0 bases and V 5 bases, and 4 bases lay outside the gene matches. CDR1 and CDR2 from the germline V gene are LNHDA and SQIVND (reference sequence). The CDR3 has 15 amino acids. PCR used 60 Vbeta primers and 13 Jbeta primers. The assay was immunoSEQ multiplex PCR, and TCRdb's table has in-frame clones only and misses some. This table has some 61,000 clones, approximately 78% appearing once. The V call is TRBV19, the J call TRBJ2-7, with TRBD1 matching 10 bases. This receptor was taken from a human donor in good health. What was sequenced was PBMCs. The CDR3 loop is CASSPGQGSSYEQYF. The CDR3 DNA follows: TGTGCCAGTAGTCCGGGACAGGGGTCCTCCTACGAGCAGTACTTC.